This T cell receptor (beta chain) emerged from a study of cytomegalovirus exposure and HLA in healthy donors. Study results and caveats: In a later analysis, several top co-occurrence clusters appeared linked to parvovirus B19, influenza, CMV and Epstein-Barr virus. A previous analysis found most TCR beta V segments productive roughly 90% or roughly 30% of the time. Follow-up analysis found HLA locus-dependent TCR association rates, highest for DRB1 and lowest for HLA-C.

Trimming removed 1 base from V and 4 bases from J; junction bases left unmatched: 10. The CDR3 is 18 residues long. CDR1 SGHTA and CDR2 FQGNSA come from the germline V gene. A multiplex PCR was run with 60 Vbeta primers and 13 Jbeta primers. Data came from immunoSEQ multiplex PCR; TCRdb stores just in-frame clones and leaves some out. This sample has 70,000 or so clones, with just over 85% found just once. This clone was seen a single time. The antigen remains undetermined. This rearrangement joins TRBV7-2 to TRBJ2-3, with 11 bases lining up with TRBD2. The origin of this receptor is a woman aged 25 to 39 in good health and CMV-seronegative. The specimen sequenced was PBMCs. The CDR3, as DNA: TGTGCCAGCAGCTTAGGGATTAGCGGGAGGGCCGGGGCAGATACGCAGTATTTT. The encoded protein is CASSLGISGRAGADTQYF.